This T cell receptor (beta chain) was recorded in a study of tumor-infiltrating lymphocytes in primary liver carcinoma. General study findings and limits: Top clones occupying all five tumor regions numbered only about 8-25%.

About this clonotype: What it recognizes is unknown. A junction end diverges from the germline sequence, so it may reflect a read error.

This CDR3 contains 11 residues. Germline CDR1 is SQVTM and CDR2 is ANQGSEA. Unsorted bulk tissue of about 20-31 mg yielded co-extracted RNA and DNA. These patients lived with chronic HBV infection and had never been treated. Tumor samples all exceeded 80% viable tumor cells. The input was around 530 ng total RNA; TCR beta cDNA was made from it with a constant-region primer. ARM-PCR, slightly modified, supplied the TCR beta libraries through three nested multiplex PCR rounds. Both of the initial two PCR rounds ran for about 9 cycles and employed TRBV1-TRBV30 forward primers alongside a C-beta reverse primer. Using its own MiXCR run on the multiplex PCR reads, TCRdb lists one record per CDR3 protein. This sample yields about 64,000 distinct CDR3 sequences, of which 71% are seen a single time; roughly 40% belongs to the top ten.

The clonotype originates from a man aged 35 to 55 with primary liver carcinoma and hepatitis B virus infection. The sequencing input was liver tumor tissue from sampling region 4. Indicated subset: tumor region T4, right-lateral pole. V gene TRBV29-1 combines with J gene TRBJ2-7, with D possibly matching TRBD2 (5 bases). The DNA for the CDR3 is TGCAGCGTCGGGATAAATTACGGGCAGTACTTC. It specifies CSVGINYGQYF.